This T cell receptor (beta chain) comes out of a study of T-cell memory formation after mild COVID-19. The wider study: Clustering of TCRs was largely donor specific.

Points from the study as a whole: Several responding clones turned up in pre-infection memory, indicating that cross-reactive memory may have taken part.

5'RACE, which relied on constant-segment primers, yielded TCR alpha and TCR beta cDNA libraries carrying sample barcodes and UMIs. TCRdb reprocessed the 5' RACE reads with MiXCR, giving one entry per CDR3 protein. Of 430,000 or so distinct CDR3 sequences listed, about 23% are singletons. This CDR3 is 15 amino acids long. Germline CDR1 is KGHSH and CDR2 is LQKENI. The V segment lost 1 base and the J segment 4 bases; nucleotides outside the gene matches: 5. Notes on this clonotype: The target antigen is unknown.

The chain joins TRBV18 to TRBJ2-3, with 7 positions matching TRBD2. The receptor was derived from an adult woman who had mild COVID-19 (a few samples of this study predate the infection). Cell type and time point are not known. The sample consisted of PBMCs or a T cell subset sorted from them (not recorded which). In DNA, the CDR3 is TGTGCCAGCTCACCACTGGAGGGAGGGGCAGATACGCAGTATTTT. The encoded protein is CASSPLEGGADTQYF.